The TCR beta chain described here comes from a study of vaccination effects on CD4 cells after COVID-19. Across the whole study: Samples collected post-vaccine were obtained a median of 72 days after the second dose.

This clone was observed a few times. As yet, its antigen is unknown. V was cut by 0 bases and J by 4 bases, with 5 bases left in between. The CDR3 sequence is 13 residues long. CDR1 and CDR2 from the germline V gene are SGHRS and YFSETQ. Sequencing was performed with immunoSEQ multiplex PCR; in TCRdb, only in-frame clones are kept and a portion is missing. The repertoire holds tens of thousands of clones, with roughly 80% as singletons. Investigators separated out CD4+ T cells once around 9 days of culture had passed. Participants were given two doses of BNT162b2 or mRNA-1273 vaccine. Study results and limitations: Cross-reactivity with common cold coronaviruses was shown by only 1 of 255 vaccine-induced clones in healthy vaccinees.

This TCR came from a human donor who received a COVID-19 vaccine. The material sequenced was CD4+ T cells from PBMCs cultured without peptide, taken after COVID-19 vaccination. V usage is TRBV5-1 and J usage is TRBJ2-1, with D hard to call. The CDR3 is CASSLERYNEQFF. DNA for the CDR3: TGCGCCAGCAGCTTGGAGAGATACAATGAGCAGTTCTTC.